The clone carrying this T cell receptor beta chain was recorded a few times. Its specificity is unknown. Sequencing was performed with immunoSEQ multiplex PCR; in TCRdb, only in-frame clones are kept and a portion is missing. This sample has 70,000 or so clones, with about 81% found just once. This CDR3 contains 13 residues. Germline assignment: CDR1 MGHRA and CDR2 YSYEKL. The V and J ends lost 3 bases and 1 base respectively, with 6 bases between them. The sample belongs to a study of T cells in localized non-small cell lung cancer. Whole-study results and caveats: In the blood, greater T cell density corresponded to longer overall survival. Without multi-region sequencing, intratumor heterogeneity could not be excluded.

V gene TRBV4-1 combines with J gene TRBJ1-1; D is undetermined. Sequences were derived from peripheral blood, sampled before any cancer treatment. The receptor's source is a female donor older than 55 with stage I lung adenocarcinoma. The CDR3 region is CASSHGTNTEAFF. CDR3 bases: TGCGCCAGCAGCCATGGCACGAACACTGAAGCTTTCTTT.